The entry below gives a single T cell receptor beta chain sequence along with its context. In the same sample, other DNA sequences code for this CDR3. As originally analysed: Estimates of nucleated cell counts were drawn from the amplification of reference gene primers. TCRdb keeps only in-frame clones here, not all; method: immunoSEQ multiplex PCR. For V, J and clone size, that table is used; D and trimming come from the DNA. The table has roughly 130,000 clones, 84% seen once. These data originate in a study of blood T cell repertoires in COVID-19. Study in general: The United States, Italy and Spain supplied acute and convalescent COVID-19 samples. Sources were T cells, B-cell-depleted T cells, or PBMCs; the material itself was cDNA or gDNA.

Seattle cases were enrolled at active infection and followed longitudinally. J gave up 4 bases and V 2 bases, and 4 bases lay outside the gene matches. This CDR3 region has 14 residues. Germline V gene lookup returns CDR1 SGHRS and CDR2 YFSETQ. The rearrangement uses TRBV5-1 and TRBJ2-5, with TRBD1 identical over 8 bases. This TCR derives from a man aged 25 to 40 with COVID-19, enrolled during active disease. Material for sequencing was peripheral blood. The CDR3 is CASSLGQGGETQYF. The DNA for the CDR3 is TGCGCCAGCAGCTTAGGACAGGGAGGAGAGACCCAGTACTTC.